Presented here are 27 T cell receptor beta chains from one specimen sequenced in a study of blood T cell repertoires in COVID-19. The repertoire was sequenced with immunoSEQ multiplex PCR; TCRdb's copy has only in-frame clones and lacks some. The sample yields some 190,000 clones, about 85% seen once. Specimen: peripheral blood. The receptors were gathered from an older man with COVID-19, enrolled during active disease.

CDR3 amino acids: CASSYVENSPLHF. CDR3 coding DNA: TGTGCCAGCAGTTACGTAGAAAATTCACCCCTCCACTTT. This chain uses TRBV6-5 with TRBJ1-6; D remains ambiguous. V lost 2 bases, J lost 7 bases, and 6 bases lay in between. Germline V gene sequence: CDR1 MNHEY, CDR2 SVGAGI. This CDR3 spans 13 amino acids.

The rearrangement links TRBV7-9 to TRBJ1-2, with D possibly matching TRBD1 (5 bases). The CDR3 loop spans 15 amino acids. Germline values: CDR1 SEHNR, CDR2 FQNEAQ (reference sequence). V was clipped by 3 bases and J by 0 bases, with 11 bases between them. The CDR3: CASSFLTGPNYGYTF. The CDR3 DNA sequence: TGTGCCAGCAGCTTTTTAACAGGCCCTAACTATGGCTACACCTTC.

This sequence joins TRBV5-1 and TRBJ2-1; a weak D match, TRBD2 (7 bases). The CDR3 is 15 residues long. Germline V gene data show CDR1 as SGHRS and CDR2 as YFSETQ. V lost 0 bases and J 2 bases, leaving 9 bases between the germline ends. The DNA of the CDR3 is TGCGCCAGCAGCTTGGAGGGGGGGCCCTACAATGAGCAGTTCTTC. Translation: CASSLEGGPYNEQFF.

A word on this clone: A junction end diverges from the germline sequence, so it may reflect a read error. The same CDR3 is also encoded by other DNA sequences in this sample. The J gene is TRBJ2-5, the V gene TRBV4-1; possibly TRBD2 for D (5 bases). In germline, CDR1 is MGHRA, CDR2 YSYEKL. The CDR3 consists of 13 residues. The CDR3 here is CASSRLGGETQYF. CDR3 DNA sequence: TGCGCCAGTAGCCGACTCGGAGGTGAGACCCAGTACTTC.

V gene TRBV28 combines with J gene TRBJ2-2, with 9 bases fitting TRBD2. The J segment lost 0 bases and the V segment lost 5 bases, leaving 4 bases of the junction unmatched. Germline loops: CDR1 MDHEN, CDR2 SYDVKM. This CDR3 has 16 amino acids. This chain's CDR3 is CASSPSGAANTGELFF. The CDR3 bases are TGTGCCAGCAGTCCTAGCGGGGCCGCGAACACCGGGGAGCTGTTTTTT.

J is TRBJ1-1 and V is TRBV14; D gene uncertain. Per germline, CDR1 SGHDN and CDR2 FVKESK. V lost 2 bases and J 6 bases, leaving 16 bases between the germline ends. The CDR3 extends over 15 amino acids. CDR3 sequence (DNA): TGTGCCAGCAGCCAACTGTTGACTGGGTCCGCTGAAGCTTTCTTT. Encoded protein: CASSQLLTGSAEAFF.

This chain's CDR3 is CASSAQLGGTPNYGYTF. CDR3 DNA: TGTGCCAGCAGTGCCCAGCTTGGGGGGACCCCTAACTATGGCTACACCTTC. The J gene is TRBJ1-2, the V gene TRBV25-1; possible D gene TRBD1, 5 bases. The CDR3 spans 17 residues. Deletions cut 4 bases from V and 0 bases from J, with 18 bases between. Germline values: CDR1 MGHDK, CDR2 SYGVNS.

The chain combines TRBV7-9 with TRBJ2-7; no reliable D call. CDR3 length equals 13 residues. V was pared by 3 bases and J by 5 bases, with 11 bases between. In germline, CDR1 is SEHNR, CDR2 FQNEAQ (reference sequence). The CDR3 nucleotides are TGTGCCAGCAGCTTTGGGCCAGCTGACGAGCAGTACTTC. Its translation: CASSFGPADEQYF.

The rearrangement links TRBV2 to TRBJ1-2, with TRBD1 as a possible D gene (6 bases). CDR3 size: 13 residues. Germline lookup yields CDR1 SNHLY and CDR2 FYNNEI. V was pared by 7 bases and J by 4 bases, with 13 bases between. The CDR3 DNA is TGTGCCAGCAAGGGGGAGGGCACCTATGGCTACACCTTC. Amino acid sequence: CASKGEGTYGYTF.

About this clone: Other DNA sequences from this sample encode an identical CDR3 as well. The chain couples TRBV18 to TRBJ1-1, with TRBD1 identical over 8 bases. CDR1 is KGHSH, CDR2 LQKENI, per germline. There are 14 residues in the CDR3. After removal of 6 bases from V and 2 bases from J, the junction contained 5 bases not matched to a gene. CDR3 nucleotides: TGTGCCAGCTCTCCGGGACAGGCCAACACTGAAGCTTTCTTT. This translates into CASSPGQANTEAFF.

The V call is TRBV20-1, the J call TRBJ1-1; D remains unclear. Trimming cost V 5 bases and J 0 bases, with 4 bases left between them. Germline CDR1 reads DFQATT; CDR2 reads SNEGSKA (reference sequence). The CDR3 is made up of 11 amino acids. For the CDR3, the DNA is TGCAGTGCTTCAATGAACACTGAAGCTTTCTTT. Its translation is CSASMNTEAFF.

The chain uses TRBV5-1 and TRBJ1-2; D perhaps matches TRBD1 (6 bases). The CDR3 spans 17 residues. V was pared by 0 bases and J by 4 bases, with 19 bases between. CDR1 SGHRS and CDR2 YFSETQ come from the germline V gene. The CDR3 DNA reads as TGCGCCAGCAGCTTGGCCTACCCTGACAGGAATATCTATGGCTACACCTTC. Its translation: CASSLAYPDRNIYGYTF.

The chain combines TRBV5-1 with TRBJ1-2; the match to TRBD1 covers 7 bases. The ends lost 3 bases at V and 4 bases at J; junction bases unmatched: 9. Germline loops: CDR1 SGHRS, CDR2 YFSETQ. This CDR3 is 15 amino acids long. The DNA of the CDR3 is TGCGCCAGCAGCTCCGGGACAGCGTCTACCTATGGCTACACCTTC. This codes for CASSSGTASTYGYTF.

The V gene is TRBV19, the J gene TRBJ2-3; 7 nucleotides line up with TRBD2. CDR1 is LNHDA and CDR2 is SQIVND in the germline V gene (reference sequence). Germline trimming cut 9 bases from V and 2 bases from J; bases unmatched to any gene: 11. The CDR3 consists of 15 residues. CDR3 amino acids: CASSPLRGTTDTQYF. The CDR3 nucleotides read TGTGCCAGCAGCCCTTTGCGGGGGACCACAGATACGCAGTATTTT.

J is TRBJ1-4 and V is TRBV4-2; the D gene is possibly TRBD1 (6 bases). Germline-derived CDR1 and CDR2 are LGHNA and YNFKEQ. The CDR3 is 15 amino acids. V lost 0 bases and J lost 5, with 10 bases in between. The CDR3 is CASSQEGQGNEKLFF. The DNA of the CDR3 is TGTGCCAGCAGCCAAGAAGGGCAGGGGAATGAAAAACTGTTTTTT.

This chain joins TRBV2 and TRBJ1-4, with no clear D. Germline CDR1 is SNHLY and CDR2 is FYNNEI. The CDR3 is made up of 13 amino acids. Trimming removed 6 bases at V and 8 bases at J, with 13 bases between. As DNA, the CDR3 is TGTGCCAGCAGCGTAACCGAGCGAGAAAAACTGTTTTTT. This translates into CASSVTEREKLFF.

The chain couples TRBV6-6 to TRBJ1-5; 7 bases agree with TRBD1. Per germline, CDR1 MNHNY and CDR2 SVGAGI (reference sequence). Germline trimming cut 4 bases from V and 3 bases from J; bases unmatched to any gene: 9. The CDR3 runs 16 residues. Here the CDR3 DNA reads TGTGCCAGCAGTTCCGCCGGGACAGCATACAATCAGCCCCAGCATTTT. Translating gives CASSSAGTAYNQPQHF.

This chain joins TRBV6-2 or TRBV6-3 and TRBJ2-5; 11 bases line up with TRBD2. This CDR3 comprises 15 residues. In germline, CDR1 is MNHEY, CDR2 SVGEGT. Unmatched junction bases numbered 4, after V lost 4 bases and J lost 3 bases. CDR3 nucleotides: TGTGCCAGCAGTTTAGCGGGGGGGCTAAAAGAGACCCAGTACTTC. It codes for CASSLAGGLKETQYF.

V is TRBV5-4 and J is TRBJ1-1; a possible D gene is TRBD1 (5 bases). With 5 bases removed from V and 1 base from J, the gap between germline ends came to 15 bases. The CDR3 runs 15 residues. The germline V gene has CDR1 SGHNT and CDR2 YYREEE (reference sequence). CDR3 in amino acids: CASRSGHPENTEAFF. Here the CDR3 DNA reads TGTGCCAGCAGATCCGGACACCCGGAGAACACTGAAGCTTTCTTT.

The CDR3 protein is CASSIPLRQVHGYGYTF. CDR3 nucleotides: TGTGCCAGTAGTATCCCCCTCCGACAGGTTCACGGATATGGCTACACCTTC. V gene TRBV19 combines with J gene TRBJ1-2; the D gene is possibly TRBD1 (6 bases). Germline lookup yields CDR1 LNHDA and CDR2 SQIVND (reference sequence). V was shortened by 3 bases and J by 5 bases, with 22 bases between the two germline ends. The length of the CDR3 is 17 residues.

This clone is a singleton in its sample. The V call is TRBV6-5, the J call TRBJ2-2; TRBD1 aligns across 9 bases. The junction had 9 bases not matched to a gene; V was cut back by 9 bases and J by 7 bases. There are 14 residues in the CDR3. Germline loops: CDR1 MNHEY, CDR2 SVGAGI. The CDR3 loop reads CASIRDRAGGELFF. The DNA of the CDR3 is TGTGCCAGTATCCGGGACAGGGCAGGCGGGGAGCTGTTTTTT.

The J gene is TRBJ1-1, the V gene TRBV7-8, with 8 bases identical to TRBD1. The CDR3 totals 15 residues. Germline loops: CDR1 SGHVS, CDR2 FQNEAQ. J was trimmed by 5 bases and V by 1 base; bases with no gene match: 6. In nucleotides, the CDR3 is TGTGCCAGCAGCTTAGAAGCAGGGGGCTTGACTGAAGCTTTCTTT. This encodes CASSLEAGGLTEAFF. The full variable domain, rest sourced from reference TRBV7-8 and TRBJ1-1, is GAGVSQSPRYKVAKRGQDVALRCDPISGHVSLFWYQQALGQGPEFLTYFQNEAQLDKSGLPSDRFFAERPEGSVSTLKIQRTQQEDSAVYLCASSLEAGGLTEAFFGQGTRLTVV.

This rearrangement joins TRBV5-1 to TRBJ1-4; 9 positions match TRBD1. This CDR3 contains 15 residues. Trimming cost V 2 bases and J 5 bases; bases outside gene matches: 4. CDR1 and CDR2 from the germline V gene are SGHRS and YFSETQ. Written as DNA, the CDR3 is TGCGCCAGCAGCTTAACTGGACAGGGGAATGAAAAACTGTTTTTT. Encoded protein: CASSLTGQGNEKLFF.

This clone occurred once. The rearrangement links TRBV9 to TRBJ1-2, with 8 bases lining up with TRBD1. CDR1 and CDR2 (germline): SGDLS, YYNGEE. V dropped 0 bases and J dropped 8; count of bases not matched to a gene: 9. CDR3 size: 15 residues. CDR3 loop: CASSVDHRGEFGYTF. The CDR3 nucleotides are TGTGCCAGCAGCGTAGATCACAGGGGGGAGTTCGGCTACACCTTC.

V and J are TRBV6-6 and TRBJ2-3; TRBD1 matches 8 bases. The germline CDR1 and CDR2 sequences are MNHNY and SVGAGI (reference sequence). The CDR3 is 18 amino acids. V was clipped by 5 bases and J by 2 bases; unmatched bases: 15. The CDR3 DNA follows: TGTGCCAGCAGTCGCTTGAAACTCCGGGACAGGTACACAGATACGCAGTATTTT. Its protein is CASSRLKLRDRYTDTQYF.

V usage is TRBV20-1 and J usage is TRBJ1-1, with TRBD1 matching over 8 bases. This CDR3 is built from 11 residues. Losses at the gene ends were 5 bases for V and 10 bases for J; bases not matched to a gene: 6. The germline V gene has CDR1 DFQATT and CDR2 SNEGSKA (reference sequence). DNA for the CDR3: TGCAGTGCTCGAACAGGGGGAGGAGCTTTCTTT. Amino acids: CSARTGGGAFF.

The CDR3 loop reads CASSITRPGYTEAFF. For the CDR3, the DNA is TGTGCCAGTAGTATCACGCGGCCCGGATACACTGAAGCTTTCTTT. The chain carries TRBV19 and TRBJ1-1; no clear D gene. CDR1 is LNHDA and CDR2 is SQIVND in the germline V gene (reference sequence). Trimming took 3 bases from V and 3 from J, leaving 14 bases between them. The CDR3 sequence is 15 residues long.